A single sample is the source of the 14 T cell receptor beta chains below, sequenced in a study of CD8+ T cells in alopecia areata. Treatment reported: oral pan-JAK inhibitor, 5-10 mg twice daily. RNA, once extracted, was reverse transcribed into cDNA for use as the sequencing template. Here immunoSEQ multiplex PCR was the method, and the copy in TCRdb shows in-frame clones only, minus some. The sample lists around 100,000 clones; just over 70% were seen once. The sequences come from CD8+ T cells sorted from blood, collected between weeks 43 and 45, from a patient treated with tofacitinib. The receptor set was obtained from a human donor with alopecia areata.

V gene TRBV2 combines with J gene TRBJ2-5; no clear D. There are 16 residues in the CDR3. Germline CDR1 is SNHLY and CDR2 is FYNNEI. Trimming took off 5 bases at V and 2 bases at J, with 18 bases between the two ends. Here the CDR3 reads CASSPTISGQQETQYF. In nucleotides, the CDR3 is TGTGCCAGCAGTCCAACCATAAGTGGGCAGCAAGAGACCCAGTACTTC. The variable domain in full, with the rest retrieved from reference TRBV2 and TRBJ2-5, is EPEVTQTPSHQVTQMGQEVILRCVPISNHLYFYWYRQILGQKVEFLVSFYNNEISEKSEIFDDQFSVERPDGSNFTLKIRSTKLEDSAMYFCASSPTISGQQETQYFGPGTRLLVL.

The chain couples TRBV27 to TRBJ1-1, with a tentative D call TRBD1 (6 bases). V dropped 3 bases and J dropped 6 bases, with 17 bases sitting between them. The CDR3 consists of 15 residues. Germline V gene data show CDR1 as MNHEY and CDR2 as SMNVEV (reference sequence). The CDR3 bases are TGTGCCAGCAGTTTCGAACAGGGAGGGCGATCTGAAGCTTTCTTT. It specifies CASSFEQGGRSEAFF.

The chain combines TRBV12-5 with TRBJ1-2; D gene ambiguous. V lost 6 bases and J 6 bases, leaving 14 bases between the germline ends. The CDR3 is 13 amino acids. Germline CDR1 reads LGHNT; CDR2 reads FRNRAP. This chain's CDR3 is CASGRGSSDGYTF. The CDR3, as DNA: TGTGCTAGTGGAAGAGGGTCCTCGGATGGCTACACCTTC.

The V and J genes are TRBV30 and TRBJ2-7, with a weak D call TRBD2 (6 bases). V lost 0 bases and J 3 bases, leaving 9 bases between the germline ends. CDR3 length: 13 residues. CDR1 and CDR2 (germline): GTSNPN, SVGIG (reference sequence). CDR3 sequence (DNA): TGTGCCTGGAGTGTGGTTAGCGGCTACGAGCAGTACTTC. This gives the protein CAWSVVSGYEQYF.

Here the CDR3 DNA reads TGTGCCAGCAGCGTAGATGAGCGGACCACAGATACGCAGTATTTT. It yields the protein CASSVDERTTDTQYF. This chain joins TRBV9 and TRBJ2-3; weak D call: TRBD2 (5 bases). The germline V gene has CDR1 SGDLS and CDR2 YYNGEE. Trimming removed 0 bases from V and 2 bases from J, with 10 bases in between. The CDR3 extends over 15 amino acids.

The chain uses TRBV10-1 and TRBJ2-3; D is undetermined. Germline V gene lookup returns CDR1 WNHNN and CDR2 SYGVQD (reference sequence). The CDR3 has 14 amino acids. Deletions cut 4 bases from V and 2 bases from J, with 10 bases between. This CDR3 reads CASSAVRNTDTQYF. CDR3 nucleotides: TGCGCCAGCAGTGCTGTCAGGAACACAGATACGCAGTATTTT.

The CDR3 DNA follows: TGCAGCGTTTACCCGCTACCGGGGGGCAATGAGCAGTTCTTC. Its protein product is CSVYPLPGGNEQFF. The rearrangement uses TRBV29-1 and TRBJ2-1; 7 bases agree with TRBD2. The trim removed 5 bases at V and 6 bases at J, leaving 10 bases unmatched. This CDR3 contains 14 residues. The germline CDR1 and CDR2 sequences are SQVTM and ANQGSEA.

The V call is TRBV19, the J call TRBJ2-7; no firm D call. The germline gives CDR1 LNHDA, CDR2 SQIVND (reference sequence). The CDR3 covers 13 residues. Deletions cut 3 bases from V and 1 base from J, with 7 bases between. As DNA, the CDR3 is TGTGCCAGTAGTATGATGGATTCCTACGAGCAGTACTTC. This encodes CASSMMDSYEQYF.

The chain joins TRBV4-3 to TRBJ1-6, with unresolved D. The CDR3 sequence is 15 residues long. Trimming stripped 0 bases from V and 7 bases from J, with 10 bases between. The V gene's germline CDR1 is LGHNA and CDR2 YSLEER. The CDR3 region has the DNA TGCGCCAGCAGCCAAGATATGAACGGGAATTCACCCCTCCACTTT. Translating gives CASSQDMNGNSPLHF.

The chain recombines TRBV7-9 with TRBJ1-2; possible D gene TRBD1, 6 bases. This CDR3 is built from 14 residues. Germline assignment: CDR1 SEHNR and CDR2 FQNEAQ (reference sequence). The V and J ends lost 3 bases and 4 bases respectively, with 12 bases between them. The CDR3 DNA reads TGTGCCAGCAGCTTCCCAGGGGCTGGCTATGGCTACACCTTC. Translating gives CASSFPGAGYGYTF.

This chain uses TRBV7-6 with TRBJ1-2; D possibly corresponds to TRBD1 (5 bases). There are 13 residues in the CDR3. The V end lost 6 bases, the J end lost 4 bases, and 12 bases lay between the germline ends. The germline V gene encodes CDR1 SGHVS and CDR2 FNYEAQ. CDR3 sequence (DNA): TGTGCCAGCAGTCTCGGACACCTCTATGGCTACACCTTC. It specifies CASSLGHLYGYTF.

This clone was seen a single time. The chain combines TRBV21-1 with TRBJ1-2. TRBV21-1 counts as a pseudogene. The CDR3 extends over 13 amino acids. CDR3 sequence: CASSTGPRRGYTF. CDR3 bases: TGTGCCAGCAGCACCGGACCTAGGAGGGGCTACACCTTC.

This clone was counted once. The chain links TRBV11-2 to TRBJ2-5; possible D gene TRBD2, 7 bases. The DNA end is a closer match to TRBJ2-7, so the J assignment may be wrong. Germline CDR1 SGHAT, CDR2 FQNNGV. CDR3 length: 15 amino acids. CDR3 sequence: CASSLGGGSVYEQYF. In DNA form, the CDR3 reads TGTGCCAGCAGCTTAGGCGGGGGCAGCGTCTACGAGCAGTACTTC.

This clone showed up just a few times. The chain joins TRBV13 to TRBJ2-2; D gene unclear. The CDR3 loop spans 14 amino acids. With 3 bases removed from V and 6 bases from J, the gap between germline ends came to 11 bases. Germline V gene lookup returns CDR1 PRHDT and CDR2 FYEKMQ (reference sequence). Here the CDR3 DNA reads TGTGCCAGCAGCTTGAGTCTTAGCTCCGGGGAGCTGTTTTTT. This encodes CASSLSLSSGELFF.